A selection of T cell receptor beta chains follows, all from one sample in a study of cytomegalovirus exposure and HLA in healthy donors. Data came from immunoSEQ multiplex PCR; TCRdb stores just in-frame clones and leaves some out. The profile shows 95,000 to 100,000 clones, around 74% of them singletons. The sample consisted of PBMCs. These receptors came from a woman aged 40 to 50 in good health and CMV-seronegative. Both conserved end residues are part of each CDR3. The D gene is left open where the match is weak. Size is stated for part of the rows, as once, few or many counts, or as a class when the clone is expanded.

j_call,v_call,clone_size,d_call,cdr3_nt,cdr3_aa
TRBJ1-1,TRBV6-1,-,-,TGTGCCAGCAGTGAAGCGCGAGAACAGATGAACACTGAAGCTTTCTTT,CASSEAREQMNTEAFF
TRBJ1-2,TRBV5-4,-,-,TGTGCCAGCAGCTCCGAGGACTCCTGGGGTGGCTACACCTTC,CASSSEDSWGGYTF
TRBJ1-3,TRBV27,-,-,TGTGCCAGCAGTTTATCGACGACAGGAAACACCATATATTTT,CASSLSTTGNTIYF
TRBJ2-3,TRBV4-2,-,TRBD2,TGTGCCAGCAGCGGTCTAGCGGGTACAGATACGCAGTATTTT,CASSGLAGTDTQYF
TRBJ2-3,TRBV9,-,-,TGTGCCAGCAGCGCCTTAGGGGGAACTAGTGCAGATACGCAGTATTTT,CASSALGGTSADTQYF
TRBJ2-5,TRBV25-1,-,TRBD2,TGTGCCAGCGCTCCACTGGGGCTAGCGGGAGGTTGGGAGACCCAGTACTTC,CASAPLGLAGGWETQYF
TRBJ1-2,TRBV19,-,-,TGTGCCAGTAGCCTCACCTCGAGTGGTGGCTACACCTTC,CASSLTSSGGYTF
TRBJ2-7,TRBV7-9,-,-,TGTGCCAGCAGCTTTTCGGGGGACGAGCAGTACTTC,CASSFSGDEQYF
TRBJ2-1,TRBV28,-,TRBD2,TGTGCCAGCACCGGGCTAGCGGGGGGGGCCTACAATGAGCAGTTCTTC,CASTGLAGGAYNEQFF
TRBJ2-1,TRBV19,-,-,TGTGCCAGTAGTGGAATTGGTTCAGGGAACGATGAGCAGTTCTTC,CASSGIGSGNDEQFF
TRBJ1-6,TRBV6-1,once,TRBD1,TGTGCCAGCAGTAGGGACAGATATAATTCCCCCCTCCACTTT,CASSRDRYNSPLHF
TRBJ2-3,TRBV2,-,TRBD2,TGTGCCAGCGCTCGACCCCTAGCGGGAAGCACAGATACGCAGTATTTT,CASARPLAGSTDTQYF
TRBJ2-2,TRBV11-1,-,-,TGTGCCAGCAGCTTAGCTGGGCCCGGGGAGCTGTTTTTT,CASSLAGPGELFF
TRBJ2-3,TRBV15,-,-,TGTGCCACCAGCAGCGGGCCAGGCGTTTTGGGGGCCACAGATACGCAGTATTTT,CATSSGPGVLGATDTQYF
TRBJ2-7,TRBV19,-,-,TGTGCCAGTAGTATCGGAGGGATCTCCTACGAGCAGTACTTC,CASSIGGISYEQYF
TRBJ2-1,TRBV7-8,-,-,TGTGCCAGCAGCTTAGTGGGGGGGCTCCACAATGAGCAGTTCTTC,CASSLVGGLHNEQFF
TRBJ2-3,TRBV2,-,TRBD2,TGTGCCAGCAGTGCACTAGCGGGGGAAACAGATACGCAGTATTTT,CASSALAGETDTQYF
TRBJ2-7,TRBV6-1,-,-,TGTGCCAGCAGTGGAGGACTGAACTACGAGCAGTACTTC,CASSGGLNYEQYF
TRBJ2-3,TRBV2,-,TRBD2,TGTGCCAGCAGTGCCCGACTAGCGGGCACAGATACGCAGTATTTT,CASSARLAGTDTQYF
TRBJ2-1,TRBV6-4,medium-sized,TRBD1,TGTGCCAGCAGTGAAGGACAGGGGGGAAATGAGCAGTTCTTC,CASSEGQGGNEQFF
TRBJ2-7,TRBV10-2,-,TRBD2,TGCGCCAGCAGGGATTTAACTAGCGGGAGTGGTCTCGAGCAGTACTTC,CASRDLTSGSGLEQYF
TRBJ1-6,TRBV27,-,-,TGTGCCAGCAGTTTAGCCACACATAATTCCCCCCTCCACTTT,CASSLATHNSPLHF
TRBJ1-2,TRBV7-2,-,-,TGTGCCAGCAGCTTTGCGACTAACTATGGCTACACCTTC,CASSFATNYGYTF
TRBJ2-3,TRBV6-4,-,-,TGTGCCAGCAGTGCGGGAGACACAGATACGCAGTATTTT,CASSAGDTDTQYF
TRBJ1-3,TRBV6-6,few,-,TGTGCCAGCAGCCCGCAGGACAGAGGCGCAGACACCATATATTTT,CASSPQDRGADTIYF
TRBJ2-2,TRBV27,-,TRBD2,TGTGCCAGCAGTTTTGACCCTAGCGGGGCCGGGGAGCTGTTTTTT,CASSFDPSGAGELFF